These T cell receptor beta chains were read from a single sample in a study of PD-1 blockade in classical Hodgkin lymphoma. The table came from immunoSEQ multiplex PCR; TCRdb's copy has only in-frame clones and leaves some out. The sample gives 100,000 or so clones, approximately 89% of which show up once; around 17% is in the top ten. The sequenced sample was peripheral blood mononuclear cells (PBMCs), obtained before the fourth cycle of nivolumab. These receptors came from a human donor with classical Hodgkin lymphoma. The CDR3 runs from the conserved cysteine through the conserved F or W. D genes are given only for firm matches. Clone size is shown for a subset of rows, as once, few, many or a class of expanded clone.

d_call clone_size j_call v_call cdr3_length cdr3_aa cdr3_nt
. . TRBJ2-1 TRBV28 15 CASSFPAPLNNEQFF TGTGCCAGCAGTTTTCCGGCACCCTTAAACAATGAGCAGTTCTTC
TRBD1 . TRBJ1-1 TRBV18 17 CASSPPISGTGGSGAFF TGTGCCAGCTCACCCCCAATCTCCGGGACAGGGGGCTCTGGCGCTTTCTTT
TRBD1 . TRBJ2-1 TRBV7-9 15 CASSLNRGPYNEQFF TGTGCCAGCAGCTTAAACAGGGGGCCGTACAATGAGCAGTTCTTC
TRBD2 once TRBJ2-2 TRBV18 16 CASSEAGVARTGELFF TGTGCCAGCAGCGAAGCGGGAGTTGCGAGGACCGGGGAGCTGTTTTTT
. few TRBJ2-1 TRBV13 16 CASSPRWTAGTNEQFF TGTGCCAGCAGCCCACGATGGACAGCTGGGACCAATGAGCAGTTCTTC
TRBD1 . TRBJ1-2 TRBV5-1 13 CASTADRDYGYTF TGCGCCAGCACCGCGGACAGGGACTATGGCTACACCTTC
TRBD2 . TRBJ2-1 TRBV6-5 16 CASSYSELAGPDEQFF TGTGCCAGCAGTTACTCGGAGCTAGCGGGACCCGATGAGCAGTTCTTC
. . TRBJ1-5 TRBV5-4 13 CASSRGGGQPQHF TGTGCCAGCAGCCGTGGAGGGGGTCAGCCCCAGCATTTT
. . TRBJ2-3 TRBV27 15 CASSILPTSTDTQYF TGTGCCAGCAGTATCCTTCCAACTAGCACAGATACGCAGTATTTT
. . TRBJ1-3 TRBV7-2 16 CASSRWGLYSGSTIYF TGTGCCAGCAGCCGGTGGGGCCTCTACTCTGGAAGCACCATATATTTT
. . TRBJ2-1 TRBV12-2 15 CASRFLAGGYNEQFF TGTGCAAGTCGATTTCTGGCGGGAGGGTACAATGAGCAGTTCTTC
. . TRBJ1-6 TRBV6-6 16 CASSGRGMTYNSPLHF TGTGCCAGCAGCGGCCGGGGGATGACCTATAATTCACCCCTCCACTTT
. . TRBJ2-3 TRBV2 15 CASSEAPTGTDTQYF TGTGCCAGCAGTGAAGCACCCACAGGGACAGATACGCAGTATTTT
. . TRBJ2-5 TRBV11-3 13 CASSLGRYETQYF TGTGCCAGCAGCCTGGGTCGGTATGAGACCCAGTACTTC
. . TRBJ2-1 TRBV6-5 15 CASSPQVNPYNEQFF TGTGCCAGCAGTCCTCAGGTGAACCCCTACAATGAGCAGTTCTTC